The source of this T cell receptor beta chain is a study of T cells in Graves' hyperthyroidism and ophthalmopathy. Reasons for excluding patients were uncontrolled infection, other autoimmune disease, pregnancy or lactation. Fresh peripheral blood, 10 ml, was the source of the PBMCs. Trimming took off 2 bases at V and 10 bases at J, with 10 bases between the two ends. The CDR3 contains 13 residues. Germline CDR1 reads SGHKS; CDR2 reads YYEKEE (reference sequence). Researchers took RNA transcripts and amplified the TCR beta CDR3 regions from them. RT-PCR in the first round (using the HTBI primer set) targeted the TCR CDR3. One entry per CDR3 protein, called by TCRdb with MiXCR from the multiplex PCR reads. The table records approximately 300,000 distinct CDR3 sequences, over 15% of them present only once.

The source is a woman aged 55-69 years with Graves' ophthalmopathy. V and J are TRBV5-5 and TRBJ1-6; D is uncertain. Sequenced sample: blood. CDR3 sequence reads: CASSLGIGSPLHF. The DNA for the CDR3 is TGTGCCAGCAGCTTAGGTATAGGCTCACCCCTCCACTTT.